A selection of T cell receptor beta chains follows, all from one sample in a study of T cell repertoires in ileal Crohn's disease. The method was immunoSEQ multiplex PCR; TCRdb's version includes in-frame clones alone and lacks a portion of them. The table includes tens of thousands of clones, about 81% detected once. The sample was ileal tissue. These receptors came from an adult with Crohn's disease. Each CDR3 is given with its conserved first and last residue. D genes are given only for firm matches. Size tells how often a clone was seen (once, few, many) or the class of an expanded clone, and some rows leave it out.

CDR3aa: CASSPSGGSYEQYF
CDR3nt: TGTGCCAGCAGTCCTAGCGGGGGTTCCTACGAGCAGTACTTC
abundance: NA
j_gene: TRBJ2-7
v_gene: TRBV11-3
d_gene: TRBD2

CDR3aa: CSVVQGAGYGYTF
CDR3nt: TGCAGCGTAGTACAGGGGGCAGGTTATGGCTACACCTTC
abundance: NA
j_gene: TRBJ1-2
v_gene: TRBV29-1
d_gene: TRBD1

CDR3aa: CASKVDRSSNYGYTF
CDR3nt: TGTGCCAGCAAAGTAGACAGGTCGTCCAACTATGGCTACACCTTC
abundance: NA
j_gene: TRBJ1-2
v_gene: TRBV6-5
d_gene: NA

CDR3aa: CASSESSGYGYTF
CDR3nt: TGCGCCAGCAGTGAGTCGTCGGGATATGGCTACACCTTC
abundance: NA
j_gene: TRBJ1-2
v_gene: TRBV10-2
d_gene: NA

CDR3aa: CASSLEYDRTETNEKLFF
CDR3nt: TGTGCCAGCAGCTTAGAATACGACAGGACGGAAACTAATGAAAAACTGTTTTTT
abundance: NA
j_gene: TRBJ1-4
v_gene: TRBV7-4
d_gene: NA

CDR3aa: CASRLLQGQPQHF
CDR3nt: TGTGCCAGCAGACTTCTACAGGGTCAGCCCCAGCATTTT
abundance: NA
j_gene: TRBJ1-5
v_gene: TRBV6-5
d_gene: NA

CDR3aa: CASSPGTGGRGTEAFF
CDR3nt: TGTGCCAGCAGCCCGGGGACAGGGGGGCGAGGCACTGAAGCTTTCTTT
abundance: once
j_gene: TRBJ1-1
v_gene: TRBV9
d_gene: TRBD1

CDR3aa: CASSLRTGASYEQYF
CDR3nt: TGTGCCAGCAGCTTGAGGACAGGGGCATCATACGAGCAGTACTTC
abundance: NA
j_gene: TRBJ2-7
v_gene: TRBV7-9
d_gene: TRBD1

CDR3aa: CASRSGLIQYF
CDR3nt: TGTGCCAGTAGAAGTGGCCTCATTCAGTACTTC
abundance: few
j_gene: TRBJ2-4
v_gene: TRBV19
d_gene: NA

CDR3aa: CASSDRGIHYGYTF
CDR3nt: TGTGCCAGCAGTGACAGGGGCATCCACTATGGCTACACCTTC
abundance: NA
j_gene: TRBJ1-2
v_gene: TRBV6-5
d_gene: TRBD1

CDR3aa: CASSYSRARTNEKLFF
CDR3nt: TGTGCCAGCAGTTACAGCAGGGCCCGGACTAATGAAAAACTGTTTTTT
abundance: once
j_gene: TRBJ1-4
v_gene: TRBV6-5
d_gene: NA

CDR3aa: CASSPEIYGYTF
CDR3nt: TGTGCCAGCAGCCCCGAGATCTATGGCTACACCTTC
abundance: once
j_gene: TRBJ1-2
v_gene: TRBV7-2
d_gene: NA

CDR3aa: CASSLDTEFSYGYTF
CDR3nt: TGTGCCAGCAGCTTAGATACAGAATTTTCCTATGGCTACACCTTC
abundance: NA
j_gene: TRBJ1-2
v_gene: TRBV5-6
d_gene: NA

CDR3aa: CASSLGTPKVDTQYF
CDR3nt: TGCGCCAGCAGCTTGGGGACACCTAAGGTAGATACGCAGTATTTT
abundance: NA
j_gene: TRBJ2-3
v_gene: TRBV5-1
d_gene: NA

CDR3aa: CASSRGGGDNEQFF
CDR3nt: TGTGCCAGCAGTAGAGGTGGCGGAGACAATGAGCAGTTCTTC
abundance: NA
j_gene: TRBJ2-1
v_gene: TRBV7-2
d_gene: NA

CDR3aa: CAWSKQGQAGHQPQHF
CDR3nt: TGTGCCTGGAGTAAACAAGGACAGGCTGGGCATCAGCCCCAGCATTTT
abundance: NA
j_gene: TRBJ1-5
v_gene: TRBV30
d_gene: TRBD1

CDR3aa: CASSLFGMRQPQHF
CDR3nt: TGTGCCAGCAGTTTATTCGGGATGCGGCAGCCCCAGCATTTT
abundance: NA
j_gene: TRBJ1-5
v_gene: TRBV27
d_gene: NA

CDR3aa: CASSLSFNQPQHF
CDR3nt: TGTGCCAGCAGCTTGTCATTTAATCAGCCCCAGCATTTT
abundance: NA
j_gene: TRBJ1-5
v_gene: TRBV5-6
d_gene: NA

CDR3aa: CASSLAAETYNEQFF
CDR3nt: TGTGCCAGCAGCTTAGCGGCAGAAACCTACAATGAGCAGTTCTTC
abundance: NA
j_gene: TRBJ2-1
v_gene: TRBV7-6
d_gene: NA

CDR3aa: CSGGGETEAFF
CDR3nt: TGCAGCGGGGGCGGGGAGACTGAAGCTTTCTTT
abundance: NA
j_gene: TRBJ1-1
v_gene: TRBV29-1
d_gene: NA

CDR3aa: CASSTGGAPGYGYTF
CDR3nt: TGTGCCAGCAGCACCGGTGGGGCCCCTGGCTATGGCTACACCTTC
abundance: NA
j_gene: TRBJ1-2
v_gene: TRBV6-5
d_gene: NA

CDR3aa: CASSDLNTGELFF
CDR3nt: TGTGCCAGCAGCGACCTAAACACCGGGGAGCTGTTTTTT
abundance: NA
j_gene: TRBJ2-2
v_gene: TRBV9
d_gene: NA

CDR3aa: CASSIPFRQGAQPQHF
CDR3nt: TGTGCCAGTAGTATTCCGTTCCGACAGGGAGCTCAGCCCCAGCATTTT
abundance: NA
j_gene: TRBJ1-5
v_gene: TRBV19
d_gene: TRBD1

CDR3aa: CASRAGVRSSTGELFF
CDR3nt: TGCGCCAGCAGGGCGGGAGTTCGATCCAGTACCGGGGAGCTGTTTTTT
abundance: NA
j_gene: TRBJ2-2
v_gene: TRBV5-1
d_gene: TRBD2

CDR3aa: CASSFEDGAYEQYF
CDR3nt: TGTGCCAGCAGCTTTGAGGACGGGGCCTACGAGCAGTACTTC
abundance: NA
j_gene: TRBJ2-7
v_gene: TRBV11-2
d_gene: NA

CDR3aa: CASSLGGSYEQYF
CDR3nt: TGTGCCAGCAGCTTGGGGGGCTCCTACGAGCAGTACTTC
abundance: few
j_gene: TRBJ2-7
v_gene: TRBV11-2
d_gene: NA

CDR3aa: CSVRVKLNTEAFF
CDR3nt: TGCAGCGTTCGGGTTAAACTGAACACTGAAGCTTTCTTT
abundance: NA
j_gene: TRBJ1-1
v_gene: TRBV29-1
d_gene: NA